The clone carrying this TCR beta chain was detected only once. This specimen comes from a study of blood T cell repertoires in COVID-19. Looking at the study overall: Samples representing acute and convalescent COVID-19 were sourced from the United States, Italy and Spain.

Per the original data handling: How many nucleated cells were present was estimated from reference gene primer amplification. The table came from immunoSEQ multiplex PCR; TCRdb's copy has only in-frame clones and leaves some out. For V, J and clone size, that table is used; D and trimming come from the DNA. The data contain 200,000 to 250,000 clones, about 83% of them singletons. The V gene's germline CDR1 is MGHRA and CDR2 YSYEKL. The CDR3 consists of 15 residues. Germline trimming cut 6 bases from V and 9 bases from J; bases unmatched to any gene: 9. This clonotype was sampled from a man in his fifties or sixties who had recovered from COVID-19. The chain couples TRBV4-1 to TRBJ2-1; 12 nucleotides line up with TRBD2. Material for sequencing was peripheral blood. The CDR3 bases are TGCGCCAGCAGGTGGACTAGCGGGGTCGCAAGTGAGCAGTTCTTC. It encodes CASRWTSGVASEQFF.